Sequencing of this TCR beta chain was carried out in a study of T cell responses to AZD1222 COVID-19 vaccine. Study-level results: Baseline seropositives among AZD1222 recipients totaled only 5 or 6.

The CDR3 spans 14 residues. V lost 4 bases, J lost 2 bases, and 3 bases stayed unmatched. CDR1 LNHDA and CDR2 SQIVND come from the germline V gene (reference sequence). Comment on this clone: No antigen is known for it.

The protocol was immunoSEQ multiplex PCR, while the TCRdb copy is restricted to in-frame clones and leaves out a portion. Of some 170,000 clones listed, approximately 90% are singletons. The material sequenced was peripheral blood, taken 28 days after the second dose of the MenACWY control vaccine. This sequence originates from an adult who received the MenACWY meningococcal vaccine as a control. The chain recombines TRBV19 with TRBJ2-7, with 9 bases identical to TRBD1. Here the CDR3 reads CASSTTGGTYEQYF. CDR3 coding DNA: TGTGCCAGTAGTACGACAGGGGGGACCTACGAGCAGTACTTC.